The rows below give T cell receptor beta chains drawn from one sample of a study of CD4 T cells in relation to SARS-CoV-2 and coronaviruses. Assay: immunoSEQ multiplex PCR; the TCRdb copy retains only in-frame clones and omits some. The sample yields about 21,000 clones, about 80% seen once. Their recognized antigens are unknown. Sequencing input: CD4+ T cells from PBMCs, cultured in vitro. The receptor source for this set is a human donor in good health. CDR3s include the opening cysteine and the closing phenylalanine or tryptophan. A D gene is named only where the DNA matches it firmly. For some rows the clone size is stated as once, few or many, or as a class when expanded; others skip it.

CDR3nt: TGTGCCAGCTCTCCTATCGGACAAACAAATCAGCCCCAGCATTTT
CDR3aa: CASSPIGQTNQPQHF
d_gene: NA
abundance: NA
j_gene: TRBJ1-5
v_gene: TRBV18

CDR3nt: TGCGCCAGCAGCTTGCTCATCCCCACTAATGAAAAACTGTTTTTT
CDR3aa: CASSLLIPTNEKLFF
d_gene: NA
abundance: NA
j_gene: TRBJ1-4
v_gene: TRBV5-1

CDR3nt: TGTGCCAGCAGTTTATACAGGGGAAGCTACGAGCAGTACTTC
CDR3aa: CASSLYRGSYEQYF
d_gene: TRBD1
abundance: NA
j_gene: TRBJ2-7
v_gene: TRBV28

CDR3nt: TGTGCCAGCTCACCATCCTCGGACACAGAGGGAGAGCAGTACTTC
CDR3aa: CASSPSSDTEGEQYF
d_gene: NA
abundance: once
j_gene: TRBJ2-7
v_gene: TRBV18

CDR3nt: TGTGCCAGCTCACAAACAGGGGGGAACACTGAAGCTTTCTTT
CDR3aa: CASSQTGGNTEAFF
d_gene: TRBD1
abundance: few
j_gene: TRBJ1-1
v_gene: TRBV18

CDR3nt: TGTGCCAGCAGTTTATCGATAATTCCGATTGCGGCTACAGATACGCAGTATTTT
CDR3aa: CASSLSIIPIAATDTQYF
d_gene: NA
abundance: NA
j_gene: TRBJ2-3
v_gene: TRBV27

CDR3nt: TGTGCCAGCAGCACCATGACAGTTCCAAACACCATATATTTT
CDR3aa: CASSTMTVPNTIYF
d_gene: NA
abundance: NA
j_gene: TRBJ1-3
v_gene: TRBV7-9

CDR3nt: TGTGCCAGCAGCTTAGGGACTAGCGGGAACTACAATGAGCAGTTCTTC
CDR3aa: CASSLGTSGNYNEQFF
d_gene: TRBD2
abundance: NA
j_gene: TRBJ2-1
v_gene: TRBV11-2

CDR3nt: TGTGCCAGCAGCTTTATTAGGTGGCAGGAAGCAGATACGCAGTATTTT
CDR3aa: CASSFIRWQEADTQYF
d_gene: NA
abundance: NA
j_gene: TRBJ2-3
v_gene: TRBV7-9

CDR3nt: TGTGCCAGCTCACGGGACGCCGGGAATTCACCCCTCCACTTT
CDR3aa: CASSRDAGNSPLHF
d_gene: NA
abundance: NA
j_gene: TRBJ1-6
v_gene: TRBV18

CDR3nt: TGTGCCAGCAGTCTAACTGTCAATACGCAGTATTTT
CDR3aa: CASSLTVNTQYF
d_gene: NA
abundance: NA
j_gene: TRBJ2-3
v_gene: TRBV12-3/TRBV12-4

CDR3nt: TGTGCCAGCAGTTACATGACAGGGGGTTCTGGAAACACCATATATTTT
CDR3aa: CASSYMTGGSGNTIYF
d_gene: TRBD1
abundance: NA
j_gene: TRBJ1-3
v_gene: TRBV6-6

CDR3nt: TGCGCCAGCAGCGCGGGGACAGGGGGCATTCTGACCGGGGAGCTGTTTTTT
CDR3aa: CASSAGTGGILTGELFF
d_gene: TRBD1
abundance: NA
j_gene: TRBJ2-2
v_gene: TRBV5-1

CDR3nt: TGTGCCAGCAGTAGGGGACACTCCTACGAGCAGTACTTC
CDR3aa: CASSRGHSYEQYF
d_gene: NA
abundance: few
j_gene: TRBJ2-7
v_gene: TRBV6-5

CDR3nt: TGTGCCAGCAGGGAGGTATCGGGAAACACCATATATTTT
CDR3aa: CASREVSGNTIYF
d_gene: NA
abundance: NA
j_gene: TRBJ1-3
v_gene: TRBV14

CDR3nt: TGTGCCAGCAGCCAAGATCGGACAGGTACAGAGACCCAGTACTTC
CDR3aa: CASSQDRTGTETQYF
d_gene: TRBD1
abundance: NA
j_gene: TRBJ2-5
v_gene: TRBV3-1/TRBV3-2

CDR3nt: TGTGCCAGCAGCGTAGGGGGCAGGGTAGGGGATGGCTACACCTTC
CDR3aa: CASSVGGRVGDGYTF
d_gene: NA
abundance: NA
j_gene: TRBJ1-2
v_gene: TRBV9

CDR3nt: TGTGCCAGCAGCTTGGGACGGCTTAACTATGGCTACACCTTC
CDR3aa: CASSLGRLNYGYTF
d_gene: NA
abundance: NA
j_gene: TRBJ1-2
v_gene: TRBV7-8

CDR3nt: TGTGCCAGCAGCTTAGTTCGAGACTCCCTTCAGTACTTC
CDR3aa: CASSLVRDSLQYF
d_gene: NA
abundance: NA
j_gene: TRBJ2-4
v_gene: TRBV11-3

CDR3nt: TGTGCCAGCAGTTACTCGATGACGGGACAGGGCTCCCAGTTCTTC
CDR3aa: CASSYSMTGQGSQFF
d_gene: TRBD1
abundance: few
j_gene: TRBJ2-1
v_gene: TRBV6-5

CDR3nt: TGTGCCAGCTGTCTGGGCAGGAACACTGAAGCTTTCTTT
CDR3aa: CASCLGRNTEAFF
d_gene: NA
abundance: NA
j_gene: TRBJ1-1
v_gene: TRBV2

CDR3nt: TGTGCCAGTAGATCCGGGAGAACTAGCGGAGCGTACAATGAGCAGTTCTTC
CDR3aa: CASRSGRTSGAYNEQFF
d_gene: TRBD2
abundance: NA
j_gene: TRBJ2-1
v_gene: TRBV19

CDR3nt: TGCGCCAGCAGCTTGGGGCCGGACAAAGGGACCTACGAGCAGTACTTC
CDR3aa: CASSLGPDKGTYEQYF
d_gene: NA
abundance: NA
j_gene: TRBJ2-7
v_gene: TRBV5-1

CDR3nt: TGTGCCAGCAGTGTCCTCGGTGTTGGACGGATGAACACCGGGGAGCTGTTTTTT
CDR3aa: CASSVLGVGRMNTGELFF
d_gene: NA
abundance: NA
j_gene: TRBJ2-2
v_gene: TRBV2

CDR3nt: TGCGCCAGCATCCGGGAGACTGAAGCTTTCTTT
CDR3aa: CASIRETEAFF
d_gene: NA
abundance: NA
j_gene: TRBJ1-1
v_gene: TRBV10-2

CDR3nt: TGCGCCAGCAGTGAGACTGGGACAGACTATGGCTACACCTTC
CDR3aa: CASSETGTDYGYTF
d_gene: TRBD1
abundance: NA
j_gene: TRBJ1-2
v_gene: TRBV10-2

CDR3nt: TGCAGTGTCGAAGACAGTTTGTTCTGGTTT
CDR3aa: CSVEDSLFWF
d_gene: NA
abundance: NA
j_gene: TRBJ1-1
v_gene: TRBV20-1

CDR3nt: TGTGCCAGCAGTTCCCTCGGGGGGGGCCCTGACACTGAAGCTTTCTTT
CDR3aa: CASSSLGGGPDTEAFF
d_gene: NA
abundance: few
j_gene: TRBJ1-1
v_gene: TRBV28

CDR3nt: TGTGCCAGCAGTGAAGGGGGAAACAATCAGCCCCAGCATTTT
CDR3aa: CASSEGGNNQPQHF
d_gene: NA
abundance: NA
j_gene: TRBJ1-5
v_gene: TRBV2

CDR3nt: TGTGCCAGCTCACCACCGGCCTTGACTGAAGCTTTCTTT
CDR3aa: CASSPPALTEAFF
d_gene: NA
abundance: once
j_gene: TRBJ1-1
v_gene: TRBV18

CDR3nt: TGTGCCAGCAGGCAGGGGACTTCGTTTTCGAGCAATCAGCCCCAGCATTTT
CDR3aa: CASRQGTSFSSNQPQHF
d_gene: NA
abundance: NA
j_gene: TRBJ1-5
v_gene: TRBV2

CDR3nt: TGTGCCAGCAGTCCCGGACAGGGGGGTCGGGAGCAGTACTTC
CDR3aa: CASSPGQGGREQYF
d_gene: TRBD1
abundance: NA
j_gene: TRBJ2-7
v_gene: TRBV28

CDR3nt: TGTGCCTGGACCCTAGCGGGGGGGGGATACAATGAGCAGTTCTTC
CDR3aa: CAWTLAGGGYNEQFF
d_gene: TRBD2
abundance: NA
j_gene: TRBJ2-1
v_gene: TRBV30

CDR3nt: TGTGCCGTTGGCTATACAGGACCTGAAGCTTTCTTT
CDR3aa: CAVGYTGPEAFF
d_gene: NA
abundance: few
j_gene: TRBJ1-1
v_gene: TRBV6-6

CDR3nt: TGCGCCAGCAGTGAGTCGGGGACCTCGGGGGAGCAGTACTTC
CDR3aa: CASSESGTSGEQYF
d_gene: NA
abundance: NA
j_gene: TRBJ2-7
v_gene: TRBV10-1

CDR3nt: TGTGCCAGCCAAGCCGGGACAGGGTTCTTCAACCAGCCCCAGCATTTT
CDR3aa: CASQAGTGFFNQPQHF
d_gene: TRBD1
abundance: NA
j_gene: TRBJ1-5
v_gene: TRBV28

CDR3nt: TGTGCCAGCAGTTTTATGGAGACTGAAGCTTTCTTT
CDR3aa: CASSFMETEAFF
d_gene: NA
abundance: NA
j_gene: TRBJ1-1
v_gene: TRBV12-3/TRBV12-4

CDR3nt: TGCGCCAGCAGCCTTGCCGGGACTAGCGTCCCCTACGAGCAGTACTTC
CDR3aa: CASSLAGTSVPYEQYF
d_gene: TRBD2
abundance: NA
j_gene: TRBJ2-7
v_gene: TRBV5-1

CDR3nt: TGTGCCAGCAGCCGAACCGAAGGGCCCGAGACCCAGTACTTC
CDR3aa: CASSRTEGPETQYF
d_gene: NA
abundance: NA
j_gene: TRBJ2-5
v_gene: TRBV11-2

CDR3nt: TGCGCCAGCAGCTTGGGGGGGGCGCAGAACACTGAAGCTTTCTTT
CDR3aa: CASSLGGAQNTEAFF
d_gene: NA
abundance: few
j_gene: TRBJ1-1
v_gene: TRBV5-1

CDR3nt: TGTGCCAGCAGTGGGGGCAGGACCCCTGGAAACACCATATATTTT
CDR3aa: CASSGGRTPGNTIYF
d_gene: NA
abundance: NA
j_gene: TRBJ1-3
v_gene: TRBV2

CDR3nt: TGTGCCAGCACCTCAGACAATAGCTACGAGCAGTACTTC
CDR3aa: CASTSDNSYEQYF
d_gene: NA
abundance: NA
j_gene: TRBJ2-7
v_gene: TRBV7-9

CDR3nt: TGTGCCAGCAGCCGAGGGAAGGATTCACCCCTCCACTTT
CDR3aa: CASSRGKDSPLHF
d_gene: NA
abundance: NA
j_gene: TRBJ1-6
v_gene: TRBV3-1/TRBV3-2

CDR3nt: TGTGCCAGCAGCAAATCCGGGCAGATCACAGATACGCAGTATTTT
CDR3aa: CASSKSGQITDTQYF
d_gene: NA
abundance: once
j_gene: TRBJ2-3
v_gene: TRBV9

CDR3nt: TGTGCTAGTGGTGCCGGGACTAGCGGGAGTTTAGAGACCCAGTACTTC
CDR3aa: CASGAGTSGSLETQYF
d_gene: TRBD2
abundance: NA
j_gene: TRBJ2-5
v_gene: TRBV12-5

CDR3nt: TGTGCCACCAGCAAAGGGCGGGGGATCCGAAGCAATCAGCCCCAGCATTTT
CDR3aa: CATSKGRGIRSNQPQHF
d_gene: NA
abundance: NA
j_gene: TRBJ1-5
v_gene: TRBV15

CDR3nt: TGTGCCAGCAGCCCCGCGGGTAGCGGGAGGGGTAATGAGCAGTTCTTC
CDR3aa: CASSPAGSGRGNEQFF
d_gene: TRBD2
abundance: once
j_gene: TRBJ2-1
v_gene: TRBV7-3

CDR3nt: TGTGCCAGCAGCCAAAGGAGGATTAACACTGAAGCTTTCTTT
CDR3aa: CASSQRRINTEAFF
d_gene: NA
abundance: NA
j_gene: TRBJ1-1
v_gene: TRBV3-1/TRBV3-2

CDR3nt: TGCAGCGCTGGGACAGCGAACACTGAAGCTTTCTTT
CDR3aa: CSAGTANTEAFF
d_gene: TRBD1
abundance: NA
j_gene: TRBJ1-1
v_gene: TRBV29-1

CDR3nt: TGTGCCAGCAGTTTCCTAGCGGGGTACAATGAGCAGTTCTTC
CDR3aa: CASSFLAGYNEQFF
d_gene: TRBD2
abundance: NA
j_gene: TRBJ2-1
v_gene: TRBV2